This paragraph reports one TCR beta chain. Trimming cost V 4 bases and J 4 bases; bases outside gene matches: 4. Per the germline V gene, CDR1 is SGHRS and CDR2 is YFSETQ. CDR3 length equals 14 residues. The data are from a study of blood T cell repertoires in COVID-19. Sequenced by immunoSEQ multiplex PCR; TCRdb stores in-frame clones only, minus some. This table holds 300,000 to 400,000 clones, around nine tenths found once. Sample: PBMCs or T cells enriched from blood (not recorded which). The TCR comes from a woman under 40 with acute COVID-19. V and J are TRBV5-1 and TRBJ1-4, with 7 positions matching TRBD1. CDR3 protein: CASSTGQINEKLFF. The CDR3 DNA sequence: TGCGCCAGCAGCACGGGACAGATTAATGAAAAACTGTTTTTT. Drawing the rest from reference TRBV5-1 and TRBJ1-4, the complete variable domain is KAGVTQTPRYLIKTRGQQVTLSCSPISGHRSVSWYQQTPGQGLQFLFEYFSETQRNKGNFPGRFSGRQFSNSRSEMNVSTLELGDSALYLCASSTGQINEKLFFGSGTQLSVL.